These 8 T cell receptor beta chains came from one sample sequenced in a study of blood T cell repertoires in COVID-19. Sequencing was performed with immunoSEQ multiplex PCR; in TCRdb, only in-frame clones are kept and a portion is missing. The sample has about 93,000 clones; 90% are singletons. The sequencing sample was made of peripheral blood. The receptor source for this set is a human donor with active COVID-19. The donor label of this sample is uncertain.

This sequence joins TRBV6-5 and TRBJ2-3; D is possibly TRBD1 (6 bases). The CDR3 consists of 14 residues. Germline CDR1 and CDR2: MNHEY and SVGAGI. The V end was cut by 7 bases, the J end by 2 bases, with 13 bases between. DNA for the CDR3: TGTGCCAGCAACCTGGGGGCCGACACAGATACGCAGTATTTT. This encodes CASNLGADTDTQYF.

V usage is TRBV11-3 and J usage is TRBJ2-1; 11 positions agree with TRBD2. V dropped 5 bases and J dropped 7; count of bases not matched to a gene: 7. In germline, CDR1 is SGHNT, CDR2 YENEEA. CDR3 size: 15 residues. The CDR3 here is CASSPRLAGMNEQFF. CDR3 nucleotide sequence: TGTGCCAGCAGCCCCCGACTAGCGGGGATGAATGAGCAGTTCTTC. Variable domain in full (rest from reference TRBV11-3 and TRBJ2-1): EAGVVQSPRYKIIEKKQPVAFWCNPISGHNTLYWYLQNLGQGPELLIRYENEEAVDDSQLPKDRFSAERLKGVDSTLKIQPAELGDSAVYLCASSPRLAGMNEQFFGPGTRLTVL.

The V and J genes are TRBV15 and TRBJ1-5; tentative D call: TRBD1 (5 bases). Per germline, CDR1 LNHNV and CDR2 YYDKDF (reference sequence). CDR3 length equals 18 residues. Trimming stripped 0 bases from V and 0 bases from J, with 15 bases between. Written as DNA, the CDR3 is TGTGCCACCAGCAGAGATGGTAGGGGCGTATATAGCAATCAGCCCCAGCATTTT. This encodes CATSRDGRGVYSNQPQHF.

V gene TRBV4-1 combines with J gene TRBJ2-3, with D maybe TRBD1 (5 bases). Germline V gene lookup returns CDR1 MGHRA and CDR2 YSYEKL. Trimming shortened V by 0 bases and J by 7 bases, and 11 bases separated the two germline ends. There are 14 residues in the CDR3. Here the CDR3 DNA reads TGCGCCAGCAGCCAAGACCCAGGGTCCTATACGCAGTATTTT. This encodes CASSQDPGSYTQYF.

This chain uses TRBV30 with TRBJ1-2; TRBD1 matches at 8 bases. Trimming removed 2 bases from V and 3 bases from J; junction bases left unmatched: 5. There are 14 residues in the CDR3. Per germline, CDR1 GTSNPN and CDR2 SVGIG (reference sequence). CDR3 nucleotide sequence: TGTGCCTGGAGTTTTACAGGGGGACACTATGGCTACACCTTC. Translating gives CAWSFTGGHYGYTF.

The CDR3 DNA is TGTGCCAGCTCACCAGGTACGGGACAGGGGGACTCTGGGGCCAACGTCCTGACTTTC. Its translation: CASSPGTGQGDSGANVLTF. The V and J genes are TRBV18 and TRBJ2-6; 11 nucleotides align to TRBD1. V dropped 2 bases and J dropped 0; count of bases not matched to a gene: 6. Looked up from germline, CDR1 is KGHSH and CDR2 is LQKENI. This CDR3 spans 19 amino acids.

The J gene is TRBJ1-2, the V gene TRBV7-2; TRBD1 agrees at 7 bases. The CDR3 length is 14 residues. J gave up 5 bases and V 1 base, and 4 bases lay outside the gene matches. In germline, CDR1 is SGHTA, CDR2 FQGNSA. CDR3 coding DNA: TGTGCCAGCAGCTTAGATAGGGACAGATATGGCTACACCTTC. This translates into CASSLDRDRYGYTF.

The J gene is TRBJ2-5, the V gene TRBV24-1; D is possibly TRBD2 (6 bases). CDR1 is KGHDR, CDR2 SFDVKD, per germline. V was trimmed by 4 bases and J by 0 bases, leaving 11 bases between them. CDR3 length: 15 residues. CDR3 DNA sequence: TGTGCCACCAGTGACCGTACTAGCTACCAAGAGACCCAGTACTTC. Protein product: CATSDRTSYQETQYF.